These T cell receptor beta chains were read from a single sample in a study of response to subunit inactivated influenza vaccine. TCRdb re-called the RT-PCR reads with MiXCR, one entry per CDR3 protein. Of around 650,000 distinct CDR3 sequences in the sample, roughly 14% were seen once. The sample was PBMCs from blood, taken approximately 13 days after vaccination. The receptors originated from a man in his fifties who received an inactivated influenza vaccine. Each CDR3 is given with its conserved first and last residue. D genes are given only for firm matches. The listing skips clone size in some rows; elsewhere it reads once, few, many or a size class.

D	V	J	size	CDR3	DNA
.	TRBV6-1	TRBJ2-2	few	CASSTLRSNTGELFF	TGTGCCAGCAGTACGTTGCGGAGCAACACCGGGGAGCTGTTTTTT
TRBD2	TRBV7-2	TRBJ2-1	few	CASSFFLAGPNEQFF	TGTGCCAGCAGCTTCTTCCTAGCGGGGCCCAATGAGCAGTTCTTC
TRBD1	TRBV6-2/TRBV6-3	TRBJ2-6	few	CASSLQGVGANVLTF	TGTGCCAGCAGCCTACAGGGGGTTGGGGCCAACGTCCTGACTTTC
.	TRBV30	TRBJ1-2	many	CAWSVPGQGHRGYTF	TGTGCCTGGAGTGTACCGGGTCAGGGACATCGGGGCTACACCTTC
.	TRBV5-6	TRBJ1-6	.	CASSLRLSGSSSNNSPLHF	TGTGCCAGCAGCTTGCGGCTGTCAGGATCAAGTAGCAATAATTCACCCCTCCACTTT
.	TRBV7-2	TRBJ2-3	many	CASSSSRLDTQYF	TGTGCCAGCAGCTCCTCCCGGCTAGATACGCAGTATTTT
TRBD2	TRBV6-2/TRBV6-3	TRBJ2-4	.	CARGRSGDLKNIQYF	TGTGCCCGCGGTCGGAGCGGGGATCTAAAAAACATTCAGTACTTC
TRBD2	TRBV20-1	TRBJ2-7	.	CSARERRPGLAFHEQYF	TGCAGTGCTAGAGAGAGAAGGCCGGGACTAGCTTTCCACGAGCAGTACTTC
.	TRBV29-1	TRBJ1-1	many	CSVVGARNTEAFF	TGCAGCGTCGTGGGGGCGAGGAACACTGAAGCTTTCTTT
.	TRBV9	TRBJ2-1	.	CASSSTGGPGNEQFF	TGTGCCAGCAGCTCCACTGGGGGGCCGGGGAATGAGCAGTTCTTC
.	TRBV6-2/TRBV6-3	TRBJ1-5	few	CASGGAQQPQHF	TGTGCCAGCGGGGGGGCACAGCAGCCCCAGCATTTT
.	TRBV6-2/TRBV6-3	TRBJ2-1	many	CASDKRGNYNEQFF	TGTGCCAGCGACAAGCGAGGTAACTACAATGAGCAGTTCTTC
.	TRBV10-3	TRBJ2-1	few	CAIRTSINEQFF	TGTGCCATCAGAACAAGCATTAATGAGCAGTTCTTC
TRBD1	TRBV7-2	TRBJ1-2	.	CASSAPGTGGDGYTF	TGTGCCAGCAGCGCCCCCGGAACAGGGGGCGATGGCTACACCTTC
TRBD2	TRBV29-1	TRBJ2-5	.	CSVTAGTRQETQYF	TGCAGCGTTACGGCCGGGACTAGACAAGAGACCCAGTACTTC
.	TRBV7-9	TRBJ1-1	few	CASSPVTSKAFF	TGTGCCAGCAGCCCGGTGACATCAAAAGCTTTCTTT
.	TRBV20-1	TRBJ2-1	.	CSARRGEGRRDEQFF	TGCAGTGCTAGAAGGGGGGAGGGCCGAAGAGATGAGCAGTTCTTC
TRBD2	TRBV20-1	TRBJ2-3	few	CSPMAGGYDTQYF	TGCAGCCCTATGGCGGGAGGGTACGATACGCAGTATTTT
TRBD1	TRBV28	TRBJ1-1	few	CASSQSGGWFEAFF	TGTGCCAGCAGTCAATCAGGGGGGTGGTTTGAAGCTTTCTTT
TRBD1	TRBV3-1	TRBJ2-4	.	CASSQGQGPAKNIQYF	TGTGCCAGCAGCCAAGGACAGGGGCCGGCCAAAAACATTCAGTACTTC
TRBD2	TRBV12-3/TRBV12-4	TRBJ2-5	.	CASSRGTSGARETQYF	TGTGCCAGCAGTCGGGGGACTAGCGGGGCCCGGGAGACCCAGTACTTC
TRBD1	TRBV7-2	TRBJ2-5	few	CASSLMGTGEETQYF	TGTGCCAGCAGCTTAATGGGGACAGGGGAAGAGACCCAGTACTTC
.	TRBV12-3/TRBV12-4	TRBJ1-4	many	CASSPNRATNEKLFF	TGTGCCAGCAGCCCGAACAGGGCAACTAATGAAAAACTGTTTTTT
.	TRBV28	TRBJ2-1	.	CASSPTWGYNEQFF	TGTGCCAGCAGTCCAACATGGGGGTACAATGAGCAGTTCTTC
.	TRBV4-3	TRBJ2-5	many	CASSQLAGVQTQYF	TGCGCCAGCAGCCAACTGGCCGGGGTACAGACCCAGTACTTC
.	TRBV2	TRBJ2-1	.	CASILGPTNNEQFF	TGTGCCAGCATTCTGGGACCTACTAACAATGAGCAGTTCTTC
.	TRBV7-2	TRBJ2-5	.	CASSLFRRGLLETQYF	TGTGCCAGCAGCTTATTCCGGCGGGGCTTGTTGGAGACCCAGTACTTC
.	TRBV20-1	TRBJ2-7	.	CSARVVSSSYEQYF	TGCAGTGCTAGAGTCGTTAGTAGCTCCTACGAGCAGTACTTC
TRBD2	TRBV5-1	TRBJ2-7	.	CASSLAGGGSSYEQYF	TGCGCCAGCAGCTTGGCCGGCGGGGGAAGCTCCTACGAGCAGTACTTC
.	TRBV29-1	TRBJ2-5	many	CSVVPGKETQYF	TGCAGCGTTGTGCCAGGGAAAGAGACCCAGTACTTC
.	TRBV18	TRBJ1-1	.	CASSPPKLLNTEAFF	TGTGCCAGCTCACCACCCAAATTGCTGAACACTGAAGCTTTCTTT
.	TRBV29-1	TRBJ1-2	.	CSVDPVPYGYTF	TGCAGCGTAGACCCGGTTCCCTATGGCTACACCTTC
TRBD2	TRBV11-1	TRBJ2-3	.	CASSARLAGGPDTQYF	TGTGCCAGCAGCGCGCGGCTAGCGGGGGGGCCAGATACGCAGTATTTT
TRBD2	TRBV20-1	TRBJ2-5	few	CSARAPTSGLQETQYF	TGCAGTGCTAGAGCCCCTACTAGCGGCCTCCAAGAGACCCAGTACTTC
.	TRBV24-1	TRBJ2-3	few	CATSGRDPRSTDTQYF	TGTGCCACCAGTGGTCGGGACCCTCGTAGTACAGATACGCAGTATTTT
.	TRBV20-1	TRBJ2-3	few	CSARAFRGLSDTQYF	TGCAGTGCTAGAGCATTCCGGGGGCTATCAGATACGCAGTATTTT
.	TRBV7-9	TRBJ1-2	few	CASSSAGIGPYGYTF	TGTGCCAGCAGCTCCGCTGGAATAGGGCCCTATGGCTACACCTTC
TRBD2	TRBV24-1	TRBJ2-2	.	CATSDPGTIANTGELFF	TGTGCCACCAGTGATCCCGGGACTATTGCGAACACCGGGGAGCTGTTTTTT
.	TRBV6-1	TRBJ2-3	.	CASSPHPQGRTETQYF	TGTGCCAGCAGCCCTCACCCCCAGGGAAGGACAGAGACGCAGTATTTT
.	TRBV20-1	TRBJ2-5	.	CSARARGTYQETQYF	TGCAGTGCTAGAGCCAGGGGCACGTACCAAGAGACCCAGTACTTC
TRBD2	TRBV27	TRBJ2-7	few	CASSSELAGLYEQYF	TGTGCCAGCAGTTCAGAGTTAGCGGGGCTTTACGAGCAGTACTTC
TRBD2	TRBV10-3	TRBJ2-3	.	CAISPQREGSDTQYF	TGTGCCATCAGCCCCCAGCGGGAGGGCTCAGATACGCAGTATTTT
.	TRBV9	TRBJ2-7	few	CASSVGGRGSHEQYF	TGTGCCAGCAGCGTAGGGGGGCGGGGGTCCCACGAGCAGTACTTC
.	TRBV7-2	TRBJ2-7	few	CACSFVGPGYEQYF	TGTGCCTGCAGCTTCGTAGGACCCGGATACGAGCAGTACTTC
.	TRBV20-1	TRBJ1-6	many	CSASGQNSPLHF	TGCAGTGCTAGTGGTCAGAATTCACCCCTCCACTTT
TRBD1	TRBV7-8	TRBJ1-2	.	CASSLQDRGEGYTF	TGTGCCAGCAGCCTCCAGGACAGGGGGGAAGGCTACACCTTC
.	TRBV28	TRBJ1-1	few	CASSRRDNTEAFF	TGTGCCAGCAGTCGTCGGGACAACACTGAAGCTTTCTTT